The present T cell receptor beta chain was sequenced within a study of cytomegalovirus exposure and HLA in healthy donors. Overall study findings and caveats: Cytomegalovirus-associated status was assigned to approximately 160 TCR beta chains. Indistinguishable V segments such as TRBV6-2 and TRBV6-3 were excluded. The authors later linked a missense DCLRE1C variant to TCR beta V- and J-gene trimming.

Amplification used 60 Vbeta primers and 13 Jbeta primers. Some clones are missing from TCRdb's copy, which holds only in-frame ones; the method was immunoSEQ multiplex PCR. The table lists approximately 190,000 clones, around 86% of them singletons. For this clone: Its cognate antigen is unknown.

Germline V gives CDR1 MNHNY, CDR2 SVGAGI (reference sequence). The CDR3 totals 12 residues. V dropped 4 bases and J dropped 12 bases, with 12 bases sitting between them. The sequencing input was PBMCs. The receptor was derived from a woman under 30 in good health and CMV-seronegative. The chain uses TRBV6-6 and TRBJ1-4; a weak D match, TRBD1 (5 bases). The CDR3 loop reads CASSFQGRELFF. The CDR3 DNA reads TGTGCCAGCAGTTTTCAGGGTAGGGAACTGTTTTTT.